This T cell receptor beta chain derives from a study of siplizumab effects on memory and regulatory T cells. Germline CDR1 and CDR2: MGHDK and SYGVNS. V gave up 0 bases and J gave up 5 bases, with 10 bases separating them. This CDR3 contains 14 residues. Clones were sequenced by immunoSEQ multiplex PCR, and TCRdb holds only the in-frame ones, with some missing. The table includes more than 90,000 clones, around 94% detected once. Study-level results: Whether proliferating Tregs in siplizumab cultures suppress was not functionally confirmed.

As regards this clone: What it recognizes is unknown.

This receptor was identified in a human donor in good health. This sequence joins TRBV25-1 and TRBJ2-5; D is undetermined. Source material: non-Treg CD4+ T cells sorted from blood. The DNA of the CDR3 is TGTGCCAGCAGTGAATACAGAGGCGTGGAGACCCAGTACTTC. It is translated as CASSEYRGVETQYF.